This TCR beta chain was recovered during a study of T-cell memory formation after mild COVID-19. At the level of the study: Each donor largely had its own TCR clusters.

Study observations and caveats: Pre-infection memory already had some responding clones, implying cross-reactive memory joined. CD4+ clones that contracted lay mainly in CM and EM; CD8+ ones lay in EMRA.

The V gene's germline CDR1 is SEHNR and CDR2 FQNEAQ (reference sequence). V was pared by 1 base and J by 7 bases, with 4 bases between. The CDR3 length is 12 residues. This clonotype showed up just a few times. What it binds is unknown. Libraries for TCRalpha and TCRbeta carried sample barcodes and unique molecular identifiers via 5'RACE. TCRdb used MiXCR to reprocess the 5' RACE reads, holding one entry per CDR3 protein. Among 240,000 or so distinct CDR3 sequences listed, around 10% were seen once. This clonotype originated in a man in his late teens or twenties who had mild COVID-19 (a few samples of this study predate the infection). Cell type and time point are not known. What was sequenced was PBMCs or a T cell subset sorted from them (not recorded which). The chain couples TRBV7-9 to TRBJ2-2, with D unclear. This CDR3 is CASSLEVGELFF. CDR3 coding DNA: TGTGCCAGCAGCTTAGAGGTCGGGGAGCTGTTTTTT.